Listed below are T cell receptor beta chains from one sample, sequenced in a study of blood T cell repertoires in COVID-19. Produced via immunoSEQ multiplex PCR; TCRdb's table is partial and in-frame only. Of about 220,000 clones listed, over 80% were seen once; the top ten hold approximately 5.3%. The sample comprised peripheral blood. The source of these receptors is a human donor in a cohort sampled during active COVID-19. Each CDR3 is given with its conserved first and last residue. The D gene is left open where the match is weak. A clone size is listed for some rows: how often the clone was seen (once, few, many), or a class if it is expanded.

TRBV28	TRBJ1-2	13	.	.	CASSPTGLYGYTF	TGTGCCAGCAGTCCCACAGGGCTCTATGGCTACACCTTC
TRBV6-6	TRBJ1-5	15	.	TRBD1	CASSYPRQGSKPQHF	TGTGCCAGCAGTTACCCACGACAGGGTAGCAAGCCCCAGCATTTT
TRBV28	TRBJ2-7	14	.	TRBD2	CASSPSGSSYEQYF	TGTGCCAGCAGTCCTAGCGGGAGCTCCTACGAGCAGTACTTC
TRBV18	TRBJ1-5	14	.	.	CASSPGPDNQPQHF	TGTGCCAGCTCACCGGGGCCCGACAATCAGCCCCAGCATTTT
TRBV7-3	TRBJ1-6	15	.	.	CASSPTGLPNSPLHF	TGTGCCAGCAGCCCCACGGGACTCCCGAATTCACCCCTCCACTTT
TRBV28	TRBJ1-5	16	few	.	CASSPGTPHSNQPQHF	TGTGCCAGCAGCCCCGGGACACCCCATTCCAATCAGCCCCAGCATTTT
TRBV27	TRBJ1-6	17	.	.	CASSWGQKSSYNSPLHF	TGTGCCAGCAGTTGGGGGCAGAAGAGCTCCTATAATTCACCCCTCCACTTT
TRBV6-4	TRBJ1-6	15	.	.	CASSAAGPANSPLHF	TGTGCCAGCAGTGCCGCGGGACCGGCGAATTCACCCCTCCACTTT
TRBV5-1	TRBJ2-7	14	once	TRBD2	CASSREGSSYEQYF	TGCGCCAGCAGCAGGGAGGGCAGCTCCTACGAGCAGTACTTC
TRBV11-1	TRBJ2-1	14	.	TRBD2	CASSFLSGRGEQFF	TGTGCCAGCAGCTTCCTTAGCGGGAGGGGCGAGCAGTTCTTC
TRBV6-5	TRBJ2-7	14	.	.	CASSFTGIPYEQYF	TGTGCCAGCAGTTTCACCGGGATACCCTACGAGCAGTACTTC
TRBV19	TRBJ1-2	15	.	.	CASMGAELTNYGYTF	TGTGCCAGTATGGGGGCAGAATTAACGAACTATGGCTACACCTTC
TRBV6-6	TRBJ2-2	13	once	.	CASSYLDTGELFF	TGTGCCAGCAGTTACCTCGACACCGGGGAGCTGTTTTTT
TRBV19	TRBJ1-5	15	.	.	CASSRSGPSNQPQHF	TGTGCCAGTAGTAGGTCAGGGCCTAGCAATCAGCCCCAGCATTTT
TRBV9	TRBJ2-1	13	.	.	CASSVDPSEEQFF	TGTGCCAGCAGCGTAGATCCCTCAGAAGAGCAGTTCTTC
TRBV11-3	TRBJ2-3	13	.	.	CASSPGDTDTQYF	TGTGCCAGCAGCCCAGGCGACACAGATACGCAGTATTTT
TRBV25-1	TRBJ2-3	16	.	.	CASSDPGRGITDTQYF	TGTGCCAGCAGTGACCCGGGACGGGGGATCACAGATACGCAGTATTTT
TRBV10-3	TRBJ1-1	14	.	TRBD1	CAISLQGADTEAFF	TGTGCCATCAGCCTACAGGGGGCGGACACTGAAGCTTTCTTT
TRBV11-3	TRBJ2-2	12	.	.	CASSLVRGELFF	TGTGCCAGCAGCTTAGTTCGTGGGGAGCTGTTTTTT
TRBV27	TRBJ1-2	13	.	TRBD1	CASSLSGGYGYTF	TGTGCCAGCAGTTTGTCAGGGGGTTATGGCTACACCTTC
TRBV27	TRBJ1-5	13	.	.	CASSFTGAQPQHF	TGTGCCAGCAGTTTCACGGGTGCTCAGCCCCAGCATTTT
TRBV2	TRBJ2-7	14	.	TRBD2	CASSLLAGGGEQYF	TGTGCCAGCAGTCTACTAGCGGGAGGAGGCGAGCAGTACTTC
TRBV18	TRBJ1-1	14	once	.	CASSPLEDSSEAFF	TGTGCCAGCTCACCTCTTGAGGACAGTAGTGAAGCTTTCTTT
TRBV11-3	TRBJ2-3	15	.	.	CASSLAGLGTDTQYF	TGTGCCAGCAGCTTAGCGGGTCTTGGCACAGATACGCAGTATTTT
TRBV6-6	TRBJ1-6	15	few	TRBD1	CASSYGGQGSSPLHF	TGTGCCAGCAGTTACGGGGGACAGGGCTCTTCACCCCTCCACTTT
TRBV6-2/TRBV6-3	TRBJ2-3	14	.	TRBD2	CASSYTSGKSTQYF	TGTGCCAGCAGTTATACTAGCGGGAAGTCTACGCAGTATTTT
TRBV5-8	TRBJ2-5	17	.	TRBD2	CASSLEGRGGSQETQYF	TGTGCCAGCAGCTTGGAGGGACGTGGCGGGAGCCAAGAGACCCAGTACTTC
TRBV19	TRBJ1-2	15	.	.	CASSRSQAPFYGYTF	TGTGCCAGTAGTAGATCGCAGGCCCCGTTTTATGGCTACACCTTC
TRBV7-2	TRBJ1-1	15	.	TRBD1	CASSPLQGAGTEAFF	TGTGCCAGCAGCCCTCTACAGGGGGCAGGTACTGAAGCTTTCTTT
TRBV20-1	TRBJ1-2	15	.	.	CSASRVEERNYGYTF	TGCAGTGCTAGTCGGGTGGAGGAAAGGAACTATGGCTACACCTTC
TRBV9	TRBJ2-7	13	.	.	CASSPIAGYEQYF	TGTGCCAGCAGCCCCATCGCGGGCTACGAGCAGTACTTC
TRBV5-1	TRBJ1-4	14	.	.	CASSSSGGNEKLFF	TGCGCCAGCAGTAGTTCAGGCGGGAATGAAAAACTGTTTTTT
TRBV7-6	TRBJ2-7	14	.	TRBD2	CASSPSGGRYEQYF	TGTGCCAGCAGCCCTAGCGGGGGGCGCTACGAGCAGTACTTC
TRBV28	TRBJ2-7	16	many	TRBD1	CATDPLGTGTSYEQYF	TGTGCCACCGATCCACTCGGGACAGGTACCTCCTACGAGCAGTACTTC
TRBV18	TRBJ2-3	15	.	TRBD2	CASSTSGRHTDTQYF	TGTGCCAGCTCGACTAGCGGGAGGCACACAGATACGCAGTATTTT
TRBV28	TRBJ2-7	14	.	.	CASSPGVSSYEQYF	TGTGCCAGCAGCCCAGGGGTTAGCTCCTACGAGCAGTACTTC
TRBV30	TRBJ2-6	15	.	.	CAWSKGLAGANVLTF	TGTGCCTGGAGTAAGGGGCTGGCTGGGGCCAACGTCCTGACTTTC
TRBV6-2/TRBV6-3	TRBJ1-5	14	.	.	CASSPTATYQPQHF	TGTGCCAGCAGCCCGACAGCTACTTATCAGCCCCAGCATTTT